A selection of T cell receptor beta chains follows, all from one sample in a study of Ad26.COV2.S vaccination and SARS-CoV-2 variants. TCRdb's table, derived via immunoSEQ multiplex PCR, lists solely in-frame clones and lacks some. The sample yields hundreds of thousands of clones, around 87% seen once. Sequencing used peripheral blood, obtained in a trial of Ad26.COV2.S vaccine versus placebo. The receptors were gathered from a person between 18 and 65 years old who received the Ad26.COV2.S COVID-19 vaccine or a placebo. Each CDR3 is given with its conserved first and last residue. D genes are given only for firm matches. Clone size is not always given. Where it is, it says once, few, many or a class for expanded clones.

j_call v_call clone_size d_call cdr3_aa cdr3_nt
TRBJ2-7 TRBV4-1 NA NA CASSQERPYEQYF TGCGCCAGCAGCCAAGAACGTCCATACGAGCAGTACTTC
TRBJ1-4 TRBV7-9 NA NA CASSNGEKLFF TGTGCCAGCAGCAATGGCGAAAAACTGTTTTTT
TRBJ2-1 TRBV4-2 NA TRBD2 CASSQVPGGLSYNEQFF TGTGCCAGCAGCCAAGTACCGGGGGGACTGTCCTACAATGAGCAGTTCTTC
TRBJ1-2 TRBV10-3 NA NA CAISESEVANGYTF TGTGCCATCAGTGAGTCGGAGGTAGCTAATGGCTACACCTTC
TRBJ1-2 TRBV30 NA TRBD1 CAWSVLRGRASGASGGYTF TGTGCCTGGAGTGTACTAAGGGGGCGCGCGTCGGGTGCTTCCGGTGGCTACACCTTC
TRBJ1-1 TRBV29-1 NA NA CSVDLWTEAFF TGCAGCGTTGATTTGTGGACTGAAGCTTTCTTT
TRBJ2-2 TRBV11-2 once TRBD1 CASSDRGFTGELFF TGTGCCAGCAGCGACAGGGGATTCACCGGGGAGCTGTTTTTT
TRBJ2-5 TRBV30 NA TRBD1 CAWTPDRGRQETQYF TGTGCCTGGACCCCGGACAGGGGCCGTCAAGAGACCCAGTACTTC
TRBJ1-6 TRBV18 NA NA CASSPITNSPLHF TGTGCCAGCTCCCCTATAACTAATTCACCCCTCCACTTT
TRBJ1-1 TRBV3-1/TRBV3-2 NA NA CASSQALKGTLNTEAFF TGTGCCAGCAGCCAAGCTCTAAAGGGAACACTGAACACTGAAGCTTTCTTT
TRBJ1-5 TRBV2 few NA CASSEEGGYNQPQHF TGTGCCAGCAGTGAAGAGGGGGGATACAATCAGCCCCAGCATTTT
TRBJ2-5 TRBV7-9 NA NA CASSTPVGGVQETQYF TGTGCCAGCAGCACCCCGGTCGGGGGCGTCCAAGAGACCCAGTACTTC
TRBJ2-1 TRBV11-1 NA NA CASSLEGHNEQFF TGTGCCAGCAGCTTGGAAGGGCACAATGAGCAGTTCTTC
TRBJ2-1 TRBV11-2 NA NA CASSLVLVNEQFF TGTGCCAGCAGCTTAGTACTAGTCAATGAGCAGTTCTTC
TRBJ2-7 TRBV5-5 NA TRBD2 CASSTSTSGGSISYEQYF TGTGCCAGCAGCACCTCCACTAGCGGGGGCTCCATCTCCTACGAGCAGTACTTC
TRBJ2-2 TRBV11-2 NA NA CASSFGREELFF TGTGCCAGCAGCTTCGGAAGAGAGGAGCTGTTTTTT